Listed below are T cell receptor beta chains from one sample, sequenced in a study of identical twins. TCRdb recomputed calls from the 5' RACE reads with MiXCR, one row per CDR3 protein. The sample has about 200,000 distinct CDR3 sequences; over 9.5% are singletons. The source material was memory T cells sorted from blood. Every receptor here comes from a middle-aged man in good health. CDR3s include the opening cysteine and the closing phenylalanine or tryptophan. Fields, in order: D gene, V gene, clone size, J gene, CDR3 DNA, CDR3 protein. D genes are given only for firm matches. Only part of the rows carry a size: once, few, many, or a class if the clone is expanded.

D gene: NA
V gene: TRBV20-1
clone size: few
J gene: TRBJ1-1
CDR3 DNA: TGCAGTGCTATCAGGACGGGGAACACTGAAGCTTTCTTT
CDR3 protein: CSAIRTGNTEAFF

D gene: TRBD1
V gene: TRBV5-1
clone size: NA
J gene: TRBJ1-1
CDR3 DNA: TGCGCCAGCAGCTTGGAGGCGGCAGGGGGTTCGGCTTTCTTT
CDR3 protein: CASSLEAAGGSAFF

D gene: TRBD1
V gene: TRBV4-2
clone size: few
J gene: TRBJ1-2
CDR3 DNA: TGTGCCAGCAGCCCAAGGGCAGGGGGAAGAGGCTACACCTTC
CDR3 protein: CASSPRAGGRGYTF

D gene: TRBD1
V gene: TRBV7-9
clone size: NA
J gene: TRBJ2-1
CDR3 DNA: TGTGCCAGCAACACGCCAGGGGGCAATGAGCAGTTCTTC
CDR3 protein: CASNTPGGNEQFF

D gene: NA
V gene: TRBV7-9
clone size: NA
J gene: TRBJ2-7
CDR3 DNA: TGTGCCAGCAGCTGGGGATGGGGGACCTCCTACGAGCAGTACTTC
CDR3 protein: CASSWGWGTSYEQYF

D gene: TRBD2
V gene: TRBV6-6
clone size: few
J gene: TRBJ2-3
CDR3 DNA: TGTGCCAGTTGGACCTCTCGGGGGGGCCAGCAGTATTTT
CDR3 protein: CASWTSRGGQQYF

D gene: NA
V gene: TRBV3-1
clone size: many
J gene: TRBJ1-4
CDR3 DNA: TGTGCCAGCAGCCCCCCTTACAGGAACGAGGGAAAACTGTTTTTT
CDR3 protein: CASSPPYRNEGKLFF

D gene: NA
V gene: TRBV5-6
clone size: NA
J gene: TRBJ2-7
CDR3 DNA: TGTGCCAGCAGCTTGGTGGTTTCGGGCGAGCAGTACTTC
CDR3 protein: CASSLVVSGEQYF

D gene: NA
V gene: TRBV20-1
clone size: NA
J gene: TRBJ2-3
CDR3 DNA: TGCAGTGCTATGTGGACCATCACCACAGATACGCAGTATTTT
CDR3 protein: CSAMWTITTDTQYF

D gene: NA
V gene: TRBV27
clone size: NA
J gene: TRBJ1-5
CDR3 DNA: TGTGCCAGCAGCTCGACAGGCGCTCCTCCTAATCAGCCCCAGCATTTT
CDR3 protein: CASSSTGAPPNQPQHF

D gene: TRBD2
V gene: TRBV7-2
clone size: NA
J gene: TRBJ2-1
CDR3 DNA: TGTGCCAGCAGCCCCCAGCGGGGTGAGCAGTTCTTC
CDR3 protein: CASSPQRGEQFF

D gene: NA
V gene: TRBV24-1
clone size: NA
J gene: TRBJ2-5
CDR3 DNA: TGTGCCACCAGTGACTCCATCGGGGGAACCCAGTACTTC
CDR3 protein: CATSDSIGGTQYF

D gene: NA
V gene: TRBV4-3
clone size: many
J gene: TRBJ2-5
CDR3 DNA: TGCGCCAGCAGCCAAGATGTGAGCGGACAGACCCAGTACTTC
CDR3 protein: CASSQDVSGQTQYF

D gene: TRBD1
V gene: TRBV3-1
clone size: few
J gene: TRBJ1-4
CDR3 DNA: TGTGCCAGCCGCGGGGACAGGAAGAGAAGCCTTAATGAAAAACTGTTTTTT
CDR3 protein: CASRGDRKRSLNEKLFF

D gene: NA
V gene: TRBV20-1
clone size: many
J gene: TRBJ1-5
CDR3 DNA: TGCAGTGCCAACGCGGACAGCTTCAATCAGCCCCAGCATTTT
CDR3 protein: CSANADSFNQPQHF

D gene: NA
V gene: TRBV9
clone size: few
J gene: TRBJ1-6
CDR3 DNA: TGTGCCAGCAGCGTAGGAGGGGCTCGGTCACCCCTCCACTTT
CDR3 protein: CASSVGGARSPLHF

D gene: NA
V gene: TRBV6-1
clone size: many
J gene: TRBJ2-5
CDR3 DNA: TGTGCCAGCAGTGAAGAGACCCAGTACTTC
CDR3 protein: CASSEETQYF

D gene: NA
V gene: TRBV11-2
clone size: NA
J gene: TRBJ2-5
CDR3 DNA: TGTGCCAGCAGCAACCTGAGGGGGCAAGAGACCCAGTACTTC
CDR3 protein: CASSNLRGQETQYF

D gene: TRBD1
V gene: TRBV19
clone size: many
J gene: TRBJ1-4
CDR3 DNA: TGTGCCAGTAGTATCGTTGACAGGGGAAAACTGTTTTTT
CDR3 protein: CASSIVDRGKLFF

D gene: NA
V gene: TRBV18
clone size: NA
J gene: TRBJ2-7
CDR3 DNA: TGTGCCAGCTCACACGATCTCGAGCAGTACTTC
CDR3 protein: CASSHDLEQYF

D gene: NA
V gene: TRBV19
clone size: many
J gene: TRBJ2-5
CDR3 DNA: TGTGCCAGTAGTACTTCAGCTTGGGAGACCCAGTACTTC
CDR3 protein: CASSTSAWETQYF

D gene: NA
V gene: TRBV7-9
clone size: many
J gene: TRBJ2-7
CDR3 DNA: TGTGCCAGCCAGAGATCGATGAACGAGCAGTACTTC
CDR3 protein: CASQRSMNEQYF

D gene: TRBD1
V gene: TRBV6-1
clone size: many
J gene: TRBJ1-1
CDR3 DNA: TGTGCCAGCAAGAAATCCGGGACAGGGAACACTGAAGCTTTCTTT
CDR3 protein: CASKKSGTGNTEAFF

D gene: NA
V gene: TRBV5-1
clone size: NA
J gene: TRBJ2-6
CDR3 DNA: TGCGCCAGCAGCGGGAAGGAGTCTGGGGCCAACGTCCTGACTTTC
CDR3 protein: CASSGKESGANVLTF

D gene: NA
V gene: TRBV27
clone size: many
J gene: TRBJ2-4
CDR3 DNA: TGTGCCAGCAGTTTATCGGGGGGATTAGCCAAAAACATTCAGTACTTC
CDR3 protein: CASSLSGGLAKNIQYF

D gene: NA
V gene: TRBV4-1
clone size: few
J gene: TRBJ1-1
CDR3 DNA: TGCGCCAGCAGCCAAGCGGGGGGGCTCCTGAACACTGAAGCTTTCTTT
CDR3 protein: CASSQAGGLLNTEAFF

D gene: NA
V gene: TRBV13
clone size: NA
J gene: TRBJ1-5
CDR3 DNA: TGTGCCAGCACCGGCAGGGTGAATCAGCCCCAGCATTTT
CDR3 protein: CASTGRVNQPQHF

D gene: NA
V gene: TRBV6-2/TRBV6-3
clone size: NA
J gene: TRBJ1-1
CDR3 DNA: TGTGCCACTTCGCCGGCAGGAAAGGCCCAGAACACTGAAGCTTTCTTT
CDR3 protein: CATSPAGKAQNTEAFF

D gene: NA
V gene: TRBV14
clone size: many
J gene: TRBJ2-7
CDR3 DNA: TGTGCCAGCAGCCAAATTGCGGGAACCTACGAGCAGTACTTC
CDR3 protein: CASSQIAGTYEQYF

D gene: NA
V gene: TRBV9
clone size: many
J gene: TRBJ2-2
CDR3 DNA: TGTGCCAGCAGCGTAAACAACCCCGGGGAGCTGTTTTTT
CDR3 protein: CASSVNNPGELFF

D gene: NA
V gene: TRBV28
clone size: NA
J gene: TRBJ2-1
CDR3 DNA: TGTGCCAGCAGTTTGTTCGGTACGCTGCCGTTCTTC
CDR3 protein: CASSLFGTLPFF

D gene: NA
V gene: TRBV7-2
clone size: NA
J gene: TRBJ1-3
CDR3 DNA: TGTGCCAGCAGCTCAGATGGACGGGTCTCTGGAAACACCATATATTTT
CDR3 protein: CASSSDGRVSGNTIYF

D gene: NA
V gene: TRBV24-1
clone size: many
J gene: TRBJ2-2
CDR3 DNA: TGTGCCACCAGTAACACGGGAAAGAGGTGGGAGCTGTTTTTT
CDR3 protein: CATSNTGKRWELFF

D gene: NA
V gene: TRBV6-2/TRBV6-3
clone size: few
J gene: TRBJ1-5
CDR3 DNA: TGTGCCAGCAGTCGTCCGGGACACCGATCTAGCAATCAGCCCCAGCATTTT
CDR3 protein: CASSRPGHRSSNQPQHF

D gene: NA
V gene: TRBV6-2/TRBV6-3
clone size: few
J gene: TRBJ1-1
CDR3 DNA: TGTGCCAGCAGTTACGCCTTCAACACTGAAGCTTTCTTT
CDR3 protein: CASSYAFNTEAFF

D gene: TRBD1
V gene: TRBV12-3/TRBV12-4
clone size: few
J gene: TRBJ2-7
CDR3 DNA: TGTGCCAGCTCGCGAGGGGGCCCCTACGAGCAGTACTTC
CDR3 protein: CASSRGGPYEQYF

D gene: NA
V gene: TRBV6-1
clone size: many
J gene: TRBJ2-1
CDR3 DNA: TGTGCCTCGAGGACAGACCTAGTTAGCCAGCAGTTCTTC
CDR3 protein: CASRTDLVSQQFF

D gene: NA
V gene: TRBV20-1
clone size: NA
J gene: TRBJ2-1
CDR3 DNA: TGCAGTGCAACGACAGGCGTATCCTACAATGAGCAGTTCTTC
CDR3 protein: CSATTGVSYNEQFF

D gene: NA
V gene: TRBV30
clone size: few
J gene: TRBJ1-2
CDR3 DNA: TGTGCCTGGACTGGTGGGGGTGCCTATGGCTACACCTTC
CDR3 protein: CAWTGGGAYGYTF

D gene: TRBD1
V gene: TRBV5-4
clone size: few
J gene: TRBJ2-7
CDR3 DNA: TGTGCCAGCAGCTCCCGGGACAGGGAAGGCGAGCAGTACTTC
CDR3 protein: CASSSRDREGEQYF

D gene: NA
V gene: TRBV11-1
clone size: NA
J gene: TRBJ1-4
CDR3 DNA: TGTGCCAGCAGCTTAATGACCCAGCCTGTTATTACTGCAACTAATGAAAAACTGTTTTTT
CDR3 protein: CASSLMTQPVITATNEKLFF

D gene: TRBD2
V gene: TRBV24-1
clone size: NA
J gene: TRBJ2-3
CDR3 DNA: TGTGCCACCAGTGACCAGACTAGCGCGAAAGATACGCAGTATTTT
CDR3 protein: CATSDQTSAKDTQYF

D gene: TRBD1
V gene: TRBV18
clone size: few
J gene: TRBJ1-1
CDR3 DNA: TGTGCCAGCTCACCGCAGGGGGTAAGAGCTGAAGCTTTCTTT
CDR3 protein: CASSPQGVRAEAFF

D gene: NA
V gene: TRBV9
clone size: many
J gene: TRBJ2-1
CDR3 DNA: TGTGCCAGCAGCGTGCTTTGGGGCGAGCAGTTCTTC
CDR3 protein: CASSVLWGEQFF

D gene: TRBD1
V gene: TRBV29-1
clone size: many
J gene: TRBJ1-5
CDR3 DNA: TGCAGCGCCACGACAGGGGGAGAATTGCCCCAGCATTTT
CDR3 protein: CSATTGGELPQHF

D gene: TRBD2
V gene: TRBV20-1
clone size: many
J gene: TRBJ2-2
CDR3 DNA: TGCAGTGCTAAGGGGAGGGGCACCGGGGAGCTGTTTTTT
CDR3 protein: CSAKGRGTGELFF

D gene: NA
V gene: TRBV7-2
clone size: NA
J gene: TRBJ1-5
CDR3 DNA: TGTGCCAGCAGCTTAGCTAGGGTAGCGCAGCCCCAGCATTTT
CDR3 protein: CASSLARVAQPQHF

D gene: NA
V gene: TRBV9
clone size: NA
J gene: TRBJ2-5
CDR3 DNA: TGTGCCAGCAGCGCGGGCACAGTTGGTCAAGAGACCCAGTACTTC
CDR3 protein: CASSAGTVGQETQYF

D gene: TRBD2
V gene: TRBV7-2
clone size: many
J gene: TRBJ2-1
CDR3 DNA: TGTGCCAGCAGCTCCCGGCGCGGGAGGGCCTACAATGAGCAGTTCTTC
CDR3 protein: CASSSRRGRAYNEQFF

D gene: NA
V gene: TRBV6-2/TRBV6-3
clone size: many
J gene: TRBJ2-3
CDR3 DNA: TGTGCCAGCCGATGGGCCTCGGGAGATACGCAGTATTTT
CDR3 protein: CASRWASGDTQYF

D gene: TRBD1
V gene: TRBV5-1
clone size: few
J gene: TRBJ1-1
CDR3 DNA: TGCGCCAGCAGCTCCGGGACAGGTAGAATTGAAGCTTTCTTT
CDR3 protein: CASSSGTGRIEAFF

D gene: TRBD2
V gene: TRBV20-1
clone size: many
J gene: TRBJ2-7
CDR3 DNA: TGCAGTGCTAGTGGGGCTGGTGGGAGGGCCGTCGACGAGCAGTACTTC
CDR3 protein: CSASGAGGRAVDEQYF

D gene: NA
V gene: TRBV4-3
clone size: NA
J gene: TRBJ1-1
CDR3 DNA: TGCGCCAGCAGCCAAGATCTACAGACCGAAGCTTTCTTT
CDR3 protein: CASSQDLQTEAFF